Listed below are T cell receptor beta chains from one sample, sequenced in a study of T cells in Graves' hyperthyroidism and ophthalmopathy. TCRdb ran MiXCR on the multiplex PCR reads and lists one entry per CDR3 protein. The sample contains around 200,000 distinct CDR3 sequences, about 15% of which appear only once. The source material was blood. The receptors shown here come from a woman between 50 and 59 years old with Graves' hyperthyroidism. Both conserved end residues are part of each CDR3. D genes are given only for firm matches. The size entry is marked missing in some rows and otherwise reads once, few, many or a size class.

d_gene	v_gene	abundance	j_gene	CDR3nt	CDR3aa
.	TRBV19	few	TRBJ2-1	TGTGCATCGGGACACAGCTCCTACAATGAGCAGTTCTTC	CASGHSSYNEQFF
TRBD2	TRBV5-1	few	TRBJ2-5	TGCGCCAGCAGCTTGGATCCAGCGGGGGCCCAAGAGACCCAGTACTTC	CASSLDPAGAQETQYF
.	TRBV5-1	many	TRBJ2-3	TGCGCCAGCAGCTGGTCTTCCTCCCGGAGCACAGATACGCAGTATTTT	CASSWSSSRSTDTQYF
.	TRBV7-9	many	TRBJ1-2	TGTGCCAGCAGCTTGGACAGTCTCTATGGCTACACCTTC	CASSLDSLYGYTF
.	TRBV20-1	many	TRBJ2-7	TGCAGTGCTACTGAATCCCCGGCCTACGAGCAGTACTTC	CSATESPAYEQYF
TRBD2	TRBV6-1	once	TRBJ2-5	TGTGCCAGCAGTGGACTAGCGGGGGGTGAAGAGACCCAGTACTTC	CASSGLAGGEETQYF
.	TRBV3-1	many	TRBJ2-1	TGTGCCAGCAGCCAAGACAATGAGCAGTTCTTC	CASSQDNEQFF
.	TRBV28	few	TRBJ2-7	TGTGCCAGCAGTTCAAGCCAGGGTTGGTACGAGCAGTACTTC	CASSSSQGWYEQYF
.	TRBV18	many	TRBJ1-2	TGTGCCAGCTCAACAGCGACAGTCCTTGGCTACACCTTC	CASSTATVLGYTF
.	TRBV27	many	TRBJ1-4	TGTGCCAGCAGTTTTGGACAGAGGTCTAATGAAAAACTGTTTTTT	CASSFGQRSNEKLFF
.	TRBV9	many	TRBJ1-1	TGTGCCAGCAGCGTAGATCTAGGGGGTGAAGCTTTCTTT	CASSVDLGGEAFF
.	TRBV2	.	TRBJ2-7	TGTGCCAGCAGTGACGGAGGGGCGGTACCGGTAAAGCAGTACTTC	CASSDGGAVPVKQYF
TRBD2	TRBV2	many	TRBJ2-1	TGTGCCAGCAGGGACGGGACTAGCGGGGCCACTAGTGAGCAGTTCTTC	CASRDGTSGATSEQFF
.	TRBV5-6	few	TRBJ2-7	TGTGCCAGCAGCCGGGGGAGCTCCTACGAGCAGTACTTC	CASSRGSSYEQYF
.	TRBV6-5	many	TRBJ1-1	TGTGCCAGCAGTTACTCAGACAGAATGAACACTGAAGCTTTCTTT	CASSYSDRMNTEAFF
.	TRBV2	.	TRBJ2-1	TGTGCCAGCAGTGAGGTACCGTTGAGCGCCGGGTACAATGAGCAGTTCTTC	CASSEVPLSAGYNEQFF
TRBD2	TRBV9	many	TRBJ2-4	TGTGCCAGCAGCGTAGGGCTAGCGGGGGGCCTGGGGAACATTCAGTACTTC	CASSVGLAGGLGNIQYF
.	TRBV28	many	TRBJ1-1	TGTGCCAGCAGTCTCCAACTAGCTGAAGCTTTCTTT	CASSLQLAEAFF
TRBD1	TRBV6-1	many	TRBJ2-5	TGTGCCAGCAGTCGACAGGGGGCGTGGGAGACCCAGTACTTC	CASSRQGAWETQYF
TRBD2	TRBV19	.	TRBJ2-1	TGTGCCATCCTTAGGACCAGCGGGGGGGCCGTCAATGAGCAGTTCTTC	CAILRTSGGAVNEQFF
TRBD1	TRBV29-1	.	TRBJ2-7	TGCAGCGCCAGAGCCGGGACAGGTGGAGGAGAGCAGTACTTC	CSARAGTGGGEQYF
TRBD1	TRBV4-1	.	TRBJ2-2	TGCGCCAGCAGCCTACCACCCCCGGGACAGGGGCGCTCGAACACCGGGGAGCTGTTTTTT	CASSLPPPGQGRSNTGELFF
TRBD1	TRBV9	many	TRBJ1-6	TGTGCCAGCAGCGTAGGGACAGGCAACTATAATTCACCCCTCCACTTT	CASSVGTGNYNSPLHF
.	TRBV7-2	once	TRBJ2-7	TGTGCCGGCAGCACCGGGACGGCCCCCTACGAGCAGTACTTC	CAGSTGTAPYEQYF
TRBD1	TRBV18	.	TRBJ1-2	TGTGCCAGCTCAGTGGGACAGGAGGCTGGCTACACCTTC	CASSVGQEAGYTF
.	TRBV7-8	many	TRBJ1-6	TGTGCCAGCAGCTTAGTATTCGTACAGGGTAATTCACCCCTCCACTTT	CASSLVFVQGNSPLHF
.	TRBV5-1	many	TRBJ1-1	TGCGCCAGCAGCTTGGTAGGGACAATGAACACTGAAGCTTTCTTT	CASSLVGTMNTEAFF
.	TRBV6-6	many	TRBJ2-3	TGTGCCAGCAGTTACTCTCCCGACAGCACAGATACGCAGTATTTT	CASSYSPDSTDTQYF
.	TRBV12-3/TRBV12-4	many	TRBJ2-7	TGTGCCAGCAGTAGGGGAGTCGAGCAGTACTTC	CASSRGVEQYF
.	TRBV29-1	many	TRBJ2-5	TGCAGCGTTGAATCCAGGGGACGATCAGAGACCCAGTACTTC	CSVESRGRSETQYF
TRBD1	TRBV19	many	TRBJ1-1	TGTGCCAGTAGTATCGAGGACAGGAATGAAGCTTTCTTT	CASSIEDRNEAFF
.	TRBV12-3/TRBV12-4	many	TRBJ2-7	TGTGCCAGCAGATCACCGACAGGCGACGAGCAGTACTTC	CASRSPTGDEQYF
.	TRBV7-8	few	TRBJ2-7	TGTGCCAGCAGCAAAGGACCAAATACCTACGAGCAGTACTTC	CASSKGPNTYEQYF
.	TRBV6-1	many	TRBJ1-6	TGTGCCAGCAGCCAAAATTCACCCCTCCACTTT	CASSQNSPLHF
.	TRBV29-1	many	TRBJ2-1	TGCAGCGTTGTAGGAGACAATGAGCAGTTCTTC	CSVVGDNEQFF
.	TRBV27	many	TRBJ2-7	TGTGCCAGCAGTTATCAGGGGGAGGCCTACGAGCAGTACTTC	CASSYQGEAYEQYF
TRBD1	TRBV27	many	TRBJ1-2	TGTGCCAGCAGTCGGACAGGGCCTAACTATGGCTACACCTTC	CASSRTGPNYGYTF
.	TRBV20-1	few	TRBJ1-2	TGCAGTGCTAGAGATCTGATTGGCGGCTACACCTTC	CSARDLIGGYTF
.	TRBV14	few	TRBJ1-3	TGTGCCAGCAGCCAAGGCGACGGGGACCGGACTTGGGGAAACACCATGTATTTT	CASSQGDGDRTWGNTMYF
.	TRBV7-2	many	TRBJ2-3	TGTGCCAGCAGCTTAGTTACAGGGAGGGGTGATACGCAGTATTTT	CASSLVTGRGDTQYF
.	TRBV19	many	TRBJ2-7	TGTGCCAGTAGTCTGCCGGACAGAGTCTACGAGCAGTACTTC	CASSLPDRVYEQYF
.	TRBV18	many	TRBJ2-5	TGTGCCAGCTCACCGCACGTGGGAGAGACCCAGTACTTC	CASSPHVGETQYF
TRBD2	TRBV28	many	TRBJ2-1	TGTGCCAGCAGTCAGACTAGCGGCATCTCCTACAATGAGCAGTTCTTC	CASSQTSGISYNEQFF
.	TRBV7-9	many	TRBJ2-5	TGTGCCAGCAGCTTAGCCTTCAGGCAAGAGACCCAGTACTTC	CASSLAFRQETQYF
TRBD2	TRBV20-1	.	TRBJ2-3	TGCAGTGCTAGAGTCCGGACGGGACTAGCGGTAAATACGCAGTATTTT	CSARVRTGLAVNTQYF
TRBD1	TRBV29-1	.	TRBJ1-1	TGCAGCGTTTGCAGGGGGATTGCCGAAGCTTTCTTT	CSVCRGIAEAFF
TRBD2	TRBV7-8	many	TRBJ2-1	TGTGCCAGCAGCTCAGAAGCGGGGGAGTATGAGCAGTTCTTC	CASSSEAGEYEQFF